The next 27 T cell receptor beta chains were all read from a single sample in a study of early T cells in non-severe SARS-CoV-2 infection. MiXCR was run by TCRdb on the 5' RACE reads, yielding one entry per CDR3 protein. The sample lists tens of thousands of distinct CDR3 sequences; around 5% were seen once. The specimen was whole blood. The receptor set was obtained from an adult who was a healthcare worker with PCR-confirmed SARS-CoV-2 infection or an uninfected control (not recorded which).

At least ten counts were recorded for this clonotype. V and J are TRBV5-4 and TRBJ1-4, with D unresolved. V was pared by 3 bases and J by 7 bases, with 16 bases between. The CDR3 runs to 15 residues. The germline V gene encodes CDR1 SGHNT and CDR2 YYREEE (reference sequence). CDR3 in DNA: TGTGCCAGCAGCTCCTCCAGGCTCCCGGGTGAAAAACTGTTTTTT. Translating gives CASSSSRLPGEKLFF.

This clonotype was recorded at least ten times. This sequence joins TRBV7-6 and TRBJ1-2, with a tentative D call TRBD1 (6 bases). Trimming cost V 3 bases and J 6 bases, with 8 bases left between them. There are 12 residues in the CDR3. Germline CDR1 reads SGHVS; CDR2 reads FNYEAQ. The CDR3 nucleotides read TGTGCCAGCAGCTTGGCAGGGGATGGCTACACCTTC. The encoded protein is CASSLAGDGYTF.

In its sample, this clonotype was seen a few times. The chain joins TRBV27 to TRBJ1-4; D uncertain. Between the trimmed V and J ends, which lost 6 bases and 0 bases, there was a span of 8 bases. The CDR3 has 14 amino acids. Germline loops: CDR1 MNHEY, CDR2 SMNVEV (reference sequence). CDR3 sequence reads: CASRNMATNEKLFF. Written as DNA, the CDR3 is TGTGCCAGCAGGAACATGGCAACTAATGAAAAACTGTTTTTT.

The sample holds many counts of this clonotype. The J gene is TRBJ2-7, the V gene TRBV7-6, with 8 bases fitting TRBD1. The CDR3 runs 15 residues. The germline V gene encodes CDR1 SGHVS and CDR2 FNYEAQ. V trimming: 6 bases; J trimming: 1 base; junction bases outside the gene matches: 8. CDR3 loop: CASSSQQGGSYEQYF. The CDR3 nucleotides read TGTGCCAGCAGTTCTCAACAGGGGGGTTCCTACGAGCAGTACTTC.

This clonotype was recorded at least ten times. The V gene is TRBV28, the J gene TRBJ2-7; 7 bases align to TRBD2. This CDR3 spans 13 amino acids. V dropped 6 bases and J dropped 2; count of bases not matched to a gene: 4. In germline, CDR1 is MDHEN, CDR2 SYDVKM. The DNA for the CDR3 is TGTGCCAGCAGCCGCGGGAGTACCTACGAGCAGTACTTC. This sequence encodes CASSRGSTYEQYF.

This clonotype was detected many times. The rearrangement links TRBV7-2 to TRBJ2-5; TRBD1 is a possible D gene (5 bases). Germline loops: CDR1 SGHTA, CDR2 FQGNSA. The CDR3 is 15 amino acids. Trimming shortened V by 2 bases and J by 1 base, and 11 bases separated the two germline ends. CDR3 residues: CASSLLAGFQETQYF. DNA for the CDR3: TGTGCCAGCAGCTTACTGGCAGGGTTCCAAGAGACCCAGTACTTC.

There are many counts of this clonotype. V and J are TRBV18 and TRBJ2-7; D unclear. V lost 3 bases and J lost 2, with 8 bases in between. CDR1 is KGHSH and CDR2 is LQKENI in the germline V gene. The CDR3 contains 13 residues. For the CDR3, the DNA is TGTGCCAGCTCACCCGCACGAACCTACGAGCAGTACTTC. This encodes CASSPARTYEQYF.

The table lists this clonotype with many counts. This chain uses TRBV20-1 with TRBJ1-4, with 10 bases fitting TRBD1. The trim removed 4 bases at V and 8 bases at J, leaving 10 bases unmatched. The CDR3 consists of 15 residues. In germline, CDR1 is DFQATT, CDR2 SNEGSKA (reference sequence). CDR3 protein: CSATPDRGRGEKLFF. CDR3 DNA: TGCAGTGCTACGCCAGACAGGGGGCGGGGAGAAAAACTGTTTTTT.

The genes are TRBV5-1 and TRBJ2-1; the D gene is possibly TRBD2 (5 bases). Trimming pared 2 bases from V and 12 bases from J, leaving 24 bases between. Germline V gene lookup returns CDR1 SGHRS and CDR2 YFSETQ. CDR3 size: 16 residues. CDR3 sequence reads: CASSLASVASPTRQFF. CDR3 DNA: TGCGCCAGCAGCTTAGCGTCTGTGGCTAGCCCAACGAGGCAGTTCTTC.

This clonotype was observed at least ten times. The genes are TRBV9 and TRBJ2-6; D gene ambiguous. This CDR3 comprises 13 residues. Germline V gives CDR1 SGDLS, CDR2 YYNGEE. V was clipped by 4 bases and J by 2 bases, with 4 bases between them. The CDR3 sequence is CASSPTGANVLTF. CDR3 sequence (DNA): TGTGCCAGCAGCCCCACTGGGGCCAACGTCCTGACTTTC.

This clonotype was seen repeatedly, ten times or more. This chain's CDR3 is CASSLWGNTGELFF. For the CDR3, the DNA is TGTGCCAGCAGCTTGTGGGGGAACACCGGGGAGCTGTTTTTT. The rearrangement uses TRBV11-2 and TRBJ2-2; no reliable D call. From germline, CDR1 is SGHAT and CDR2 FQNNGV. V was shortened by 3 bases and J by 1 base, with 6 bases between the two germline ends. The CDR3 has 14 amino acids.

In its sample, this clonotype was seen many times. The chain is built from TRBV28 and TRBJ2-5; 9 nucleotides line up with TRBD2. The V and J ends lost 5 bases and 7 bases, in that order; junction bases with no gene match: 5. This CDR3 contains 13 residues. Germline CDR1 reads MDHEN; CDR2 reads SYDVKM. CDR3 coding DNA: TGTGCCAGCAGTATAGCGGGAGAAGGGACCCAGTACTTC. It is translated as CASSIAGEGTQYF. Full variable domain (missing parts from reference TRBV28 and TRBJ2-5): DVKVTQSSRYLVKRTGEKVFLECVQDMDHENMFWYRQDPGLGLRLIYFSYDVKMKEKGDIPEGYSVSREKKERFSLILESASTNQTSMYLCASSIAGEGTQYFGPGTRLLVL.

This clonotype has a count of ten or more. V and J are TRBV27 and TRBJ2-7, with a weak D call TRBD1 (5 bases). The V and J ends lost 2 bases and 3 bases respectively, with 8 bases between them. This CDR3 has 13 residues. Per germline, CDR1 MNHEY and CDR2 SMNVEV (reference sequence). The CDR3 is CASSLGARYEQYF. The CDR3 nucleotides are TGTGCCAGCAGTTTAGGGGCGCGCTACGAGCAGTACTTC.

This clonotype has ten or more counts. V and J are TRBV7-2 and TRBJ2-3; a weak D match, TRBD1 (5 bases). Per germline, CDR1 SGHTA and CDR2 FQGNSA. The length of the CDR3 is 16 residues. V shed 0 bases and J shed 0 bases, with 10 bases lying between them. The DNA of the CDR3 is TGTGCCAGCAGCTTAGCGCTTCAGGGAAGCACAGATACGCAGTATTTT. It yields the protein CASSLALQGSTDTQYF.

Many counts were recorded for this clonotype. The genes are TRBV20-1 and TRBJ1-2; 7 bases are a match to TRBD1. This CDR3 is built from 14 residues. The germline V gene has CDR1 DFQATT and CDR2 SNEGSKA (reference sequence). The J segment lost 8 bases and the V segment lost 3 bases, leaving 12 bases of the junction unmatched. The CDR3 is CSASIGGGMKGYTF. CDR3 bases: TGCAGTGCTAGTATAGGGGGCGGTATGAAAGGCTACACCTTC.

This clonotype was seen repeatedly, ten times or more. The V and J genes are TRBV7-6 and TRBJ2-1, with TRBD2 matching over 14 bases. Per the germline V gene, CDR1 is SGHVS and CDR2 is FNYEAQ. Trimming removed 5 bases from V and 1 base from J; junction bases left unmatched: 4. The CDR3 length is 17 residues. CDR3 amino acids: CASSPTSGRASYNEQFF. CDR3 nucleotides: TGTGCCAGCAGCCCGACTAGCGGGAGGGCGTCCTACAATGAGCAGTTCTTC.

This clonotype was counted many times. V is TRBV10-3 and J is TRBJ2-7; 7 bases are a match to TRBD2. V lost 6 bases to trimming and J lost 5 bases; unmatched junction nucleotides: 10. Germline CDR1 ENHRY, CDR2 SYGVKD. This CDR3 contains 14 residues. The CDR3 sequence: CAISPGGSKNEQYF. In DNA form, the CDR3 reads TGTGCCATCAGCCCGGGAGGATCTAAGAACGAGCAGTACTTC.

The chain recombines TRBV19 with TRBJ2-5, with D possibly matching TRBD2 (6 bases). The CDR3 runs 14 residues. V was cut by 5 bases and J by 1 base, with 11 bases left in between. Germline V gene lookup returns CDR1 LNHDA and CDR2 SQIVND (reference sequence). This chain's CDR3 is CASSVSGIQETQYF. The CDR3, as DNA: TGTGCCAGTAGTGTTAGCGGAATCCAAGAGACCCAGTACTTC.

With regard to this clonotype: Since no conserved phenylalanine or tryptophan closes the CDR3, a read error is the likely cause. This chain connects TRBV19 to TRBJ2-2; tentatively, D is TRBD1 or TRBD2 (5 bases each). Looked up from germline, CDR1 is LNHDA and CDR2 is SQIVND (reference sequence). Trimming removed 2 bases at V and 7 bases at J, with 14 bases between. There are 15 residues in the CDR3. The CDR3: CASSIRDGHYGELFL. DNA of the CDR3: TGTGCCAGTAGTATACGGGACGGCCATTACGGGGAGCTGTTTCTT.

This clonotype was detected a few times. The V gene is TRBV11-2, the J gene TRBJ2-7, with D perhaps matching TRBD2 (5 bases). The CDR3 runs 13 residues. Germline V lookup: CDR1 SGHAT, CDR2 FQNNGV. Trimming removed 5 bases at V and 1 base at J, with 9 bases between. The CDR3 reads CASSPGLSYEQYF. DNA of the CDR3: TGTGCCAGCAGCCCCGGACTTTCCTACGAGCAGTACTTC.

The CDR3, as DNA: TGTGCCAGTGCCCGGACAGGGGGCTCGAACTATGGCTACACCTTC. Protein product: CASARTGGSNYGYTF. This chain links TRBV19 with TRBJ1-2; 11 bases fit TRBD1. Germline CDR1 and CDR2: LNHDA and SQIVND (reference sequence). With V trimmed by 8 bases and J by 2 bases, 7 bases remained unmatched. This CDR3 region has 15 residues.

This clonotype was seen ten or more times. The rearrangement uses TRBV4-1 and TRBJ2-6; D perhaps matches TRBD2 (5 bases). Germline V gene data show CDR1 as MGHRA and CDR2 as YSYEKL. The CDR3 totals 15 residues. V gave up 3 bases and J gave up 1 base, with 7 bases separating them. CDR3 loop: CASSHGKSGANVLTF. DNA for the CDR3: TGCGCCAGCAGCCACGGGAAGTCTGGGGCCAACGTCCTGACTTTC.

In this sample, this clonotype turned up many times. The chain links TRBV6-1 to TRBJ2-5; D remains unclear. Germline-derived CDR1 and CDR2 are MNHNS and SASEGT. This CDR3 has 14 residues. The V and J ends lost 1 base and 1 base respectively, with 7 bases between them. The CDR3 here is CASSEGPLQETQYF. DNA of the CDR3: TGTGCCAGCAGTGAAGGCCCACTCCAAGAGACCCAGTACTTC.

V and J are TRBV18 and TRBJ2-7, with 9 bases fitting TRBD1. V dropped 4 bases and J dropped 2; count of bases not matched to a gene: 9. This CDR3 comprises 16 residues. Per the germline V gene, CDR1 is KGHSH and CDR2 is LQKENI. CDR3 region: CASSLSPGQGPYEQYF. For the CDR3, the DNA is TGTGCCAGCTCACTATCTCCGGGACAGGGACCCTACGAGCAGTACTTC.

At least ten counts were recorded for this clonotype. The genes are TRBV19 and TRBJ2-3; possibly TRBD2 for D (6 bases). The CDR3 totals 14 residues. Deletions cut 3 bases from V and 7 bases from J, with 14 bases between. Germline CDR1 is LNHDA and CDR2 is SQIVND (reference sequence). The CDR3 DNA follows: TGTGCCAGTAGTATCGGGGGAATGTCAAATACGCAGTATTTT. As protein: CASSIGGMSNTQYF.

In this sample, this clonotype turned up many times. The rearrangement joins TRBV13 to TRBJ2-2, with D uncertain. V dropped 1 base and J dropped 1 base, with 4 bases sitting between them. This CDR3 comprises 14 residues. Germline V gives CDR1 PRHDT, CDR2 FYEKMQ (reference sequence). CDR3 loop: CASSLAGNTGELFF. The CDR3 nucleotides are TGTGCCAGCAGCTTAGCTGGGAACACCGGGGAGCTGTTTTTT.

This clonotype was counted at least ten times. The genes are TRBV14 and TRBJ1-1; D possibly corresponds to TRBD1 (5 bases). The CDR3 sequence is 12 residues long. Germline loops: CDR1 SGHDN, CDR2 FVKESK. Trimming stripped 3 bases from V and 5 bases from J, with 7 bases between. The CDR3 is CASSHRATEAFF. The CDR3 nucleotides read TGTGCCAGCAGCCACAGGGCGACTGAAGCTTTCTTT. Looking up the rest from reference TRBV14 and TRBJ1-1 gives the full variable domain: EAGVTQFPSHSVIEKGQTVTLRCDPISGHDNLYWYRRVMGKEIKFLLHFVKESKQDESGMPNNRFLAERTGGTYSTLKVQPAELEDSGVYFCASSHRATEAFFGQGTRLTVV.